This record concerns one T cell receptor (beta chain) sequence. Its target is not known. Trimming stripped 5 bases from V and 8 bases from J, with 12 bases between. This CDR3 contains 13 residues. From germline, CDR1 is MNHNY and CDR2 SVGAGI (reference sequence). Some clones are missing from TCRdb's copy, which holds only in-frame ones; the method was immunoSEQ multiplex PCR. The sample includes 2 million to 2.5 million clones, about 90% of them seen just once. These data belong to a study of shared clonotypes between healthy human individuals. At the level of the study: Per donor, CD8 memory used one plate, CD8 naive used two, CD4 memory used three and CD4 naive used three.

General observations from the study: Estimated richness was generally greater in naive than memory subsets.

The chain couples TRBV6-6 to TRBJ1-4; possibly TRBD1 for D (6 bases). Sequenced: naive CD4+ T cells from PBMCs. Noted subset: CD45RA+ positively selected. This clonotype originated in a young man in good health. Some clones in this sample may be carry-over from other donors' samples. The CDR3 DNA reads TGTGCCAGCAGTCCGACAGGTGGAGAAAAACTGTTTTTT. Its protein is CASSPTGGEKLFF.